Listed below are T cell receptor beta chains from one sample, sequenced in a study of breast tumors, draining lymph nodes, adjacent tissues. Via MiXCR, TCRdb re-called the multiplex PCR reads, giving one row per CDR3 protein. This table holds 20,000 to 30,000 distinct CDR3 sequences, approximately 23% found once. Sequences were obtained from breast tumor tissue. These receptor sequences come from a female donor with breast cancer. Some clones in this sample may be carry-over from other donors' samples. Each CDR3 is given with its conserved first and last residue. A row's size may be missing; if present it is once, few, many or a size class.

V	size	CDR3
TRBV7-3	few	CASSPRGRQGTYTF
TRBV10-2	-	CASTLGGGGDTQYF
TRBV7-3	many	CASSLIAAPDTQYF
TRBV9	few	CASSSGSSADTQYF
TRBV5-8	many	CASSRSGETQYF
TRBV6-5	-	CASSYTGGRNGEQYF
TRBV5-1	medium-sized	CASSFGTSGSYEQYF
TRBV6-1	many	CASSHGGTSGRNTQYF
TRBV11-1	many	CASSFAGTGISPLHF
TRBV12-3/TRBV12-4	-	CASSLTGRGASNYGYTF
TRBV5-1	many	CASTSQRDTQYF
TRBV5-1	many	CASSLAGGNIQYF
TRBV5-4	many	CASSLKGSETQYF
TRBV2	many	CASRLENEQFF
TRBV29-1	many	CSVDLKTGTDTQYF
TRBV2	many	CASGRLAGYEQYF
TRBV24-1	-	CATSDPLGNTGELFF
TRBV5-4	many	CASSFRQEGVMYF
TRBV9	-	CASSQLWGRAEAFF
TRBV27	many	CASIGQGAGEQYF
TRBV5-5	many	CASSLGLVIQETQYF
TRBV5-1	many	CASSLRGQGEKLFF
TRBV14	many	CASSQGLGQPYGYTF
TRBV29-1	many	CSVEQLAGGNEQFF
TRBV6-5	-	CASSQPGNYGYTF
TRBV5-1	many	CASSSGLAGYEQYF
TRBV20-1	many	CSALAGLNNEQFF
TRBV7-2	-	CASSPGQGRETQCF
TRBV28	few	CASSLWASGHNEQFF
TRBV12-3/TRBV12-4	-	CASGPQGYEQYF
TRBV3-1	many	CASSHTTSFDNEQFF
TRBV3-1	-	CASSAGKWGQNEAFF
TRBV7-9	many	CASSFQSGTEHIQYF
TRBV20-1	few	CSARDQSSGPYNEQFF
TRBV20-1	many	CSAPASSQGGTGELFF
TRBV28	-	CASSLTQGNGHYF
TRBV20-1	medium-sized	CSARDSSTYGYTF